This T cell receptor beta chain was recorded in a study of blood T cell repertoires in COVID-19. Study background: Samples representing acute and convalescent COVID-19 were sourced from the United States, Italy and Spain.

In the study's own analysis: Quantification of nucleated cells was approximated via reference gene primer amplification. Clones were read by immunoSEQ multiplex PCR, and TCRdb kept only the in-frame ones, dropping some. That table furnishes V, J and clone size, whereas the DNA furnished D and trimming. The table lists around 71,000 clones, around 85% of them singletons. Trimming left V 5 bases short and J 8 bases short, with 15 bases between. CDR1 MNHEY and CDR2 SMNVEV come from the germline V gene (reference sequence). This CDR3 is built from 13 residues. Material for sequencing was peripheral blood. The receptor comes from a man older than 75 with acute or convalescent COVID-19. This chain uses TRBV27 with TRBJ1-2, with D unresolved. In DNA, the CDR3 is TGTGCCAGCAGTCCTGCTAGGTTCGGGGGCTACACCTTC. Translation gives CASSPARFGGYTF.